A selection of T cell receptor beta chains follows, all from one sample in a study of shared clonotypes between healthy human individuals. The data were produced by immunoSEQ multiplex PCR, yet TCRdb's version contains in-frame clones alone and is incomplete. Among hundreds of thousands of clones, roughly 92% were seen once, and the ten largest hold about 24%. Sequencing was performed on naive CD8+ T cells sorted from blood. The receptors stem from a man aged 25 to 40 in good health. Both conserved end residues are part of each CDR3. Fields, in order: V gene, clone size, D gene, J gene, CDR3 protein, CDR3 DNA. A D gene is named only where the DNA matches it firmly. The size field is filled for only some rows; it gives once, few, many or a size class.

>TRBV7-2|NA|NA|TRBJ2-1
CASALHPGQAVYNEQFF
TGTGCCAGCGCGCTACACCCCGGGCAGGCGGTCTACAATGAGCAGTTCTTC
>TRBV2|NA|NA|TRBJ2-7
CAILRVTEQYF
TGTGCCATCCTCAGGGTTACCGAGCAGTACTTC
>TRBV7-8|NA|NA|TRBJ1-4
CASSLVWGPNEKLFF
TGTGCCAGCAGCTTAGTGTGGGGTCCTAATGAAAAACTGTTTTTT
>TRBV5-4|NA|NA|TRBJ1-2
CASSAKNRVPGYTF
TGTGCCAGCAGCGCAAAAAACAGGGTGCCCGGCTACACCTTC
>TRBV15|NA|NA|TRBJ2-1
CATSRESVIPLANNEQFF
TGTGCCACCAGCAGAGAGTCAGTAATCCCCCTAGCAAACAATGAGCAGTTCTTC
>TRBV7-2|NA|NA|TRBJ2-2
CASLWRNTGELFF
TGTGCCAGCCTCTGGCGGAACACCGGGGAGCTGTTTTTT
>TRBV27|NA|NA|TRBJ2-2
CASSFGLNTGELFF
TGTGCCAGCAGTTTTGGTCTAAACACCGGGGAGCTGTTTTTT
>TRBV27|once|NA|TRBJ2-7
CASSPMKAGSSYEQYF
TGTGCCAGCAGTCCAATGAAGGCGGGAAGCTCCTACGAGCAGTACTTC
>TRBV30|NA|TRBD1|TRBJ1-2
CALLDRAVNYGYTF
TGTGCCTTGTTAGACAGGGCAGTTAACTATGGCTACACCTTC
>TRBV29-1|NA|TRBD1|TRBJ2-5
CSVDGTGMSEETQYF
TGCAGCGTTGACGGGACAGGGATGAGCGAAGAGACCCAGTACTTC
>TRBV27|NA|NA|TRBJ2-1
CASSLVKLRDPEQFF
TGTGCCAGCAGTTTAGTCAAGCTGAGGGATCCTGAGCAGTTCTTC
>TRBV5-1|NA|TRBD1|TRBJ2-3
CASSLEGAEAADTQYF
TGCGCCAGCAGCTTGGAGGGGGCCGAGGCGGCAGATACGCAGTATTTT
>TRBV27|NA|TRBD2|TRBJ2-1
CASSPNPGGYNEQFF
TGTGCCAGCAGTCCAAATCCGGGGGGGTACAATGAGCAGTTCTTC
>TRBV7-8|NA|NA|TRBJ2-1
CASSLAGRPDDEQFF
TGTGCCAGCAGCTTAGCGGGCCGGCCGGACGATGAGCAGTTCTTC
>TRBV12-5|few|TRBD1|TRBJ1-5
CASGDTGGLGPQHF
TGTGCTAGTGGGGATACAGGGGGCCTCGGGCCCCAGCATTTT
>TRBV7-3|NA|TRBD2|TRBJ2-1
CASSLGAGGLNEQFF
TGTGCCAGCAGCTTAGGGGCGGGAGGGCTTAATGAGCAGTTCTTC